This is a list of T cell receptor beta chains from one sample in a study of blood T cells in healthy people across ages. MiXCR, run by TCRdb on the 5' RACE reads, gives a single entry per CDR3 protein. The table shows 1,500,000 or so distinct CDR3 sequences, with approximately 59% occurring only once. The source material was blood. The receptors come from a man between 18 and 35 years old in good health. Each CDR3 is given without its conserved first and last residue. D genes are given only for firm matches. Some rows mark clone size as missing; the rest say once, few, many or name a class of expanded clone.

V gene	D gene	clone size	J gene	CDR3 protein
TRBV11-2	TRBD1	-	TRBJ1-4	ASSYPGQPEKLF
TRBV4-1	-	-	-	ASSQETESYEQY
TRBV4-1	TRBD2	-	TRBJ2-1	ASSQVQVVGTSAYNEQF
TRBV7-8	TRBD1	-	TRBJ2-7	ASSFYRDRSYEQY
TRBV7-9	-	-	TRBJ2-1	ASSLARDGVGEQF
TRBV7-2	TRBD1	-	TRBJ2-5	ASSRQGPRETQY
TRBV11-2	-	few	TRBJ2-5	ASSLGPWSAEPQETQY
TRBV5-4	-	-	TRBJ1-6	ASSPGAYNSPLH
TRBV7-9	-	-	TRBJ1-6	ASSLSARGGGDSPLH
TRBV6-2/TRBV6-3	TRBD2	-	TRBJ2-3	ASSYSVERGEDTQY
TRBV12-3/TRBV12-4	-	-	TRBJ2-7	ASSPGDGNYEQY
TRBV5-1	-	-	TRBJ2-7	ASSPRVGVSFKYEQY
TRBV7-2	TRBD1	-	TRBJ2-1	ASSGTGALYEQF
TRBV29-1	-	-	TRBJ1-1	SVGGGYTEAF
TRBV4-3	-	few	TRBJ2-3	ASSQDRSGGDTQY
TRBV4-1	TRBD2	-	-	ASSQELGTSGYEQY
TRBV20-1	-	few	TRBJ2-3	SALVRGFTDTQY
TRBV20-1	TRBD2	-	TRBJ2-3	SALGLAGITASITDTQY
TRBV29-1	TRBD1	few	TRBJ2-7	SVESGQDSSYEQY
TRBV27	-	few	TRBJ2-1	ASGLGGGDEQF
TRBV27	-	many	TRBJ2-3	ASSLPTGEGTDTQY
TRBV5-6	-	few	TRBJ1-2	ASSPPIEYGYT
TRBV10-2	TRBD2	once	TRBJ2-1	AIRPHYGAGDYNEQF
TRBV10-3	TRBD2	-	TRBJ2-7	AMGGGSYEQY
TRBV5-1	TRBD2	-	TRBJ2-3	ASSSALRPSGGDTQY
TRBV4-2	-	-	TRBJ1-1	ASSQVLAGTEAF
TRBV25-1	-	-	TRBJ2-7	ASSDWPITYEQY
TRBV29-1	TRBD2	-	TRBJ2-1	SVAGAETSAREQF
TRBV6-1	TRBD2	few	TRBJ2-7	ASSLTLPSGGARSYEQY
TRBV6-5	-	-	-	ASSSFGTQY
TRBV24-1	-	-	TRBJ1-1	ATSDDRGARGAF
TRBV6-5	TRBD1	few	-	ASSYTGVWETQY
TRBV20-1	-	-	TRBJ1-1	SASLRRPEAF
TRBV4-1	TRBD2	-	TRBJ2-1	ASSQAPAAGGHKYNEQF
TRBV12-3/TRBV12-4	-	few	TRBJ2-7	ASSLLGGYYEQY